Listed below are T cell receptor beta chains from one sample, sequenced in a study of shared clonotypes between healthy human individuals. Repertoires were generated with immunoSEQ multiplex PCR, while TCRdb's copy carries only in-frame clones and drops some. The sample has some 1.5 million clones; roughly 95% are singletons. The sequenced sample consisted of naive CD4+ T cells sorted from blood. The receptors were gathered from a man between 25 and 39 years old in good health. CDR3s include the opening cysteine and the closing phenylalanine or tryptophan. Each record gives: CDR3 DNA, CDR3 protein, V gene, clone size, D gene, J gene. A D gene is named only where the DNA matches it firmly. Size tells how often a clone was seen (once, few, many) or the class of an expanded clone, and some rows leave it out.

TGCAGCGTTGAGTGGAGACTAGCATTCTCTCCAGATACGCAGTATTTT	CSVEWRLAFSPDTQYF	TRBV29-1	.	TRBD2	TRBJ2-3
TGTGCCAGCTCACCACTGGACAACCTGAACACTGAAGCTTTCTTT	CASSPLDNLNTEAFF	TRBV18	.	.	TRBJ1-1
TGCGCCAGCAGCTTGGTCCACTCGGGCGGGAGCTATAGGGGCGAGCAGTACTTC	CASSLVHSGGSYRGEQYF	TRBV5-1	.	TRBD2	TRBJ2-7
TGCGCCAGCAGTGCCGGAGGCTCTGGAAACACCATATATTTT	CASSAGGSGNTIYF	TRBV10-1	.	.	TRBJ1-3
TGTGCCATCAGTGAGTTAGGCGTGAACACTGAAGCTTTCTTT	CAISELGVNTEAFF	TRBV10-3	.	.	TRBJ1-1
TGTGCCAGCAGTGGAGGTTTCGGAGAGACCCAGTACTTC	CASSGGFGETQYF	TRBV6-1	.	.	TRBJ2-5
TGTGCCAGTAGTATCGTCCAGGGAAGCAATGAGCAGTTCTTC	CASSIVQGSNEQFF	TRBV19	.	.	TRBJ2-1
TGTGCCAGCAGCTTTTATGGGGGTCTAAGCAATCAGCCCCAGCATTTT	CASSFYGGLSNQPQHF	TRBV7-9	.	.	TRBJ1-5
TGTGCCAGCAGCTTAGGAGGGACCCTCGGCAAAAACATTCAGTACTTC	CASSLGGTLGKNIQYF	TRBV11-3	.	.	TRBJ2-4
TGTGCCAGCAGCGTCACCGGCTACAATGAGCAGTTCTTC	CASSVTGYNEQFF	TRBV9	.	.	TRBJ2-1
TGTGCCAGCAGCTTGGACCTAGCGGGAGTAGCAGATACGCAGTATTTT	CASSLDLAGVADTQYF	TRBV5-6	.	TRBD2	TRBJ2-3
TGTGCCAGCAGCTTACCGGGACTAGCGGGAGGGCCTCACGAGCAGTACTTC	CASSLPGLAGGPHEQYF	TRBV7-2	.	TRBD2	TRBJ2-7
TGTGCCTGGAGTGTAATGGCAGGTTATGGAAACATTCAGTACTTC	CAWSVMAGYGNIQYF	TRBV30	.	.	TRBJ2-4
TGTGCCAGCAGCCAAGACAGGGCCTACGAGCAGTACTTC	CASSQDRAYEQYF	TRBV14	once	.	TRBJ2-7
TGTGCCAGTAGTCCCCGAGGGGGACAGGGAGCATACGAGCAGTACTTC	CASSPRGGQGAYEQYF	TRBV19	.	TRBD1	TRBJ2-7
TGTGCCAGCAGGCGAGCGAGCTCCTACAATGAGCAGTTCTTC	CASRRASSYNEQFF	TRBV27	.	.	TRBJ2-1
TGTGCCAGCAGCGTAGGGACAGGGTTTAACGAGCAGTACTTC	CASSVGTGFNEQYF	TRBV9	.	TRBD1	TRBJ2-7
TGCGCCAGCAGCTTGTGGGGACAGGGGCTCGGGTGGACTGAAGCTTTCTTT	CASSLWGQGLGWTEAFF	TRBV5-1	.	TRBD1	TRBJ1-1